This T cell receptor (beta chain) was observed in a study of blood T cell repertoires in COVID-19. About the research overall: From T cells, B-cell-depleted T cells, or PBMCs came the material, which was cDNA or gDNA.

The method was immunoSEQ multiplex PCR; TCRdb's version includes in-frame clones alone and lacks a portion of them. The sample has just over 300,000 clones, around nine tenths seen once. CDR1 is SGHAT and CDR2 is FQNNGV in the germline V gene. V shed 4 bases and J 3 bases; nucleotides not matched to a gene: 10. CDR3 length: 16 residues. The gene calls are TRBV11-2 and TRBJ2-3, with 7 bases lining up with TRBD1. Sequencing input: PBMCs or T cells enriched from blood (not recorded which). The clonotype was recovered from a woman aged 40 to 50 who had recovered from COVID-19. CDR3 DNA sequence: TGTGCCAGCAGCTACCATCCAGGGGGTGTGACAGATACGCAGTATTTT. It yields the protein CASSYHPGGVTDTQYF.